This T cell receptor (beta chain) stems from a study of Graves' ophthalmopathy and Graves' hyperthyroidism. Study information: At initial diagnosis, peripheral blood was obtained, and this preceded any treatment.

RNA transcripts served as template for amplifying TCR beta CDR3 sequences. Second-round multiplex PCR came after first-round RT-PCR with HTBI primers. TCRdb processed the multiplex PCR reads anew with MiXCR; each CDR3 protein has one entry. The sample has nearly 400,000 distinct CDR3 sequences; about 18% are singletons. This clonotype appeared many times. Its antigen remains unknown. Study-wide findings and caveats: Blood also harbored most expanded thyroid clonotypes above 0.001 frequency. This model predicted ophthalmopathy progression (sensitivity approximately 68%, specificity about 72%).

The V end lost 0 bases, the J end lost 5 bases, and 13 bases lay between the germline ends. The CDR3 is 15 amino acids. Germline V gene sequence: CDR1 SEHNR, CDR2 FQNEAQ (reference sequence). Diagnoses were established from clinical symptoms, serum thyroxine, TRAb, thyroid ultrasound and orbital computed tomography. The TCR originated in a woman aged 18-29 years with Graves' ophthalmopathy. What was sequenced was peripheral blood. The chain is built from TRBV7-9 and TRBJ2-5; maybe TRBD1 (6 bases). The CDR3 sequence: CASSLAIGQLETQYF. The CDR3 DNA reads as TGTGCCAGCAGCTTAGCGATCGGACAGTTGGAGACCCAGTACTTC.